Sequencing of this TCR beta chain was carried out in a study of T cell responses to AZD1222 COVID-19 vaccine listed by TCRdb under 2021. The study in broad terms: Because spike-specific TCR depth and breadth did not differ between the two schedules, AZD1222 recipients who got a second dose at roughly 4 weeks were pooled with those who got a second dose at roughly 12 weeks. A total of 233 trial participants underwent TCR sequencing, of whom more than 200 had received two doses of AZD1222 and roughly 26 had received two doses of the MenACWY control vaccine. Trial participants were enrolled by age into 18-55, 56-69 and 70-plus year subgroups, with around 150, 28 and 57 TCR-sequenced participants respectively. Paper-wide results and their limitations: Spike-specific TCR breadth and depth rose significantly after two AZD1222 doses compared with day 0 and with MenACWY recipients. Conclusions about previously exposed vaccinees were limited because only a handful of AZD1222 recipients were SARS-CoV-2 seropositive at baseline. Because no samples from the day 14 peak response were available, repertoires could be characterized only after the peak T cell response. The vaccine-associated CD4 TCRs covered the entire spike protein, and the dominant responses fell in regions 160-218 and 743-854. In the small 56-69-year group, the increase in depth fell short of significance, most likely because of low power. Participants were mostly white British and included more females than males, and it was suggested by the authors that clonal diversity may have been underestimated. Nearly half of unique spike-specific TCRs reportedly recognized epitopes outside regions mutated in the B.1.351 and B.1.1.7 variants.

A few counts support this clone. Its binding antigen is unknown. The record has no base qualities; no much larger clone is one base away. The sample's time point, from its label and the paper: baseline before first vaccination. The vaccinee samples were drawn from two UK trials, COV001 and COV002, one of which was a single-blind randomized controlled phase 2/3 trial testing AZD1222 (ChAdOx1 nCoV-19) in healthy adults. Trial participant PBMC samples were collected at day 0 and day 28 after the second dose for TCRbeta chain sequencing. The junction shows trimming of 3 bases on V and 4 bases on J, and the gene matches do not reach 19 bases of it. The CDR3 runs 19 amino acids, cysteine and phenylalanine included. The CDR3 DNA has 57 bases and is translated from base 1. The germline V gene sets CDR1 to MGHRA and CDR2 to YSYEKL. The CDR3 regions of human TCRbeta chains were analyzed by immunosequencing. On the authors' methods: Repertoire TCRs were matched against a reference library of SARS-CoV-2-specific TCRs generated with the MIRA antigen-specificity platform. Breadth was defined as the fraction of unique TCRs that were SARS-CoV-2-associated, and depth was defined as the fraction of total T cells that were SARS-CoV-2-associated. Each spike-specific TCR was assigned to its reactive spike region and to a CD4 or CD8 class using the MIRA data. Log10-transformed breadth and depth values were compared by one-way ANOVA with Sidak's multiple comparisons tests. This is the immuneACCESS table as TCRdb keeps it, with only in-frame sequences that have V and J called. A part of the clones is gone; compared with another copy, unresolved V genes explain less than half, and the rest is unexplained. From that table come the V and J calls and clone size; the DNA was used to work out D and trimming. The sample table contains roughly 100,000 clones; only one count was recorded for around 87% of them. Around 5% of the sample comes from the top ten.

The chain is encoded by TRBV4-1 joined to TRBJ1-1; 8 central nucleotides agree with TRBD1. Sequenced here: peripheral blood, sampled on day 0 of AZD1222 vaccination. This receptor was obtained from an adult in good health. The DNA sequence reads TGCGCCAGCAGCCATTATTCCCCCACTCTACAGGGGGAGCGCACTGAAGCTTTCTTT. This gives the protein CASSHYSPTLQGERTEAFF.